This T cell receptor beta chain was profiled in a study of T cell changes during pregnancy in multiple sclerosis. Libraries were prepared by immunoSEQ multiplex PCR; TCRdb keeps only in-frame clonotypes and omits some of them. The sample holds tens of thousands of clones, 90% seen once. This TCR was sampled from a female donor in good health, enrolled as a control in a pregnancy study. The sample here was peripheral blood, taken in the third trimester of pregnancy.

CDR3 sequence reads: CASSPGQGSLNTEAFF. In DNA, the CDR3 is TGTGCCAGCAGCCCCGGACAGGGGAGTTTGAACACTGAAGCTTTCTTT. The V and J genes are TRBV5-4 and TRBJ1-1; 9 bases map to TRBD1. V shed 4 bases, J shed 0 bases, and the junction held 7 bases outside the gene matches. The CDR3 has 16 amino acids. CDR1 SGHNT and CDR2 YYREEE come from the germline V gene (reference sequence).